A selection of T cell receptor beta chains follows, all from one sample in a study of shared clonotypes between healthy human individuals. Assay used: immunoSEQ multiplex PCR; TCRdb lists only in-frame clones, some missing. The top ten clones hold around 12% of a sample with approximately 440,000 clones, around 77% of them seen once. The sample consisted of PBMCs. The receptors shown here come from a woman in her 40s in good health. Some clones in this sample may be carry-over from other donors' samples. Both conserved end residues are part of each CDR3. The order of the fields is D gene, clone size, V gene, J gene, CDR3 DNA, CDR3 protein. A D gene is named only where the DNA matches it firmly. Only part of the rows carry a size: once, few, many, or a class if the clone is expanded.

>-|-|TRBV7-6|TRBJ2-6
TGTGCCAGCAGGAGGGACCGTCGGAACTCATCTGGGGCCAACGTCCTGACTTTC
CASRRDRRNSSGANVLTF
>-|-|TRBV29-1|TRBJ1-4
TGCAGCGTTGGGGAAGGGGGGACTAATGAAAAACTGTTTTTT
CSVGEGGTNEKLFF
>-|-|TRBV5-6|TRBJ1-3
TGTGCCAGCAGCTTCCAATTGGTGGGTGGAAACACCATATATTTT
CASSFQLVGGNTIYF
>TRBD1|-|TRBV28|TRBJ2-5
TGTGCCAGTATGACAGGGGGAGAGACCCAGTACTTC
CASMTGGETQYF
>-|-|TRBV5-1|TRBJ1-1
TGCGCCAGCAGCTTGGACAGGGCTGTCACTGAAGCTTTCTTT
CASSLDRAVTEAFF
>TRBD1|-|TRBV28|TRBJ1-4
TGTGCCAGCAGACGACAGGGGGTGAGAACTAATGAAAAACTGTTTTTT
CASRRQGVRTNEKLFF
>-|-|TRBV11-3|TRBJ2-7
TGTGCCAGCAGCCCCCGCATCTTGCGCTCCAGCTCCTACGAGCAGTACTTC
CASSPRILRSSSYEQYF
>TRBD1|-|TRBV5-1|TRBJ2-5
TGCGCCAGCAGCTACCAGGGGGTTCAAGAGACCCAGTACTTC
CASSYQGVQETQYF
>-|-|TRBV7-9|TRBJ2-5
TGTGCCAGCGCCGCGGGGCTTCAAGAGACCCAGTACTTC
CASAAGLQETQYF
>-|-|TRBV7-8|TRBJ1-3
TGTGCCAGCAGCTTAGAGGGGTCTTCTGGAAACACCATATATTTT
CASSLEGSSGNTIYF
>TRBD2|-|TRBV2|TRBJ2-1
TGTGCCAGCAGTAGGGGACTAGCAGGCGGGTCCTACAATGAGCAGTTCTTC
CASSRGLAGGSYNEQFF
>TRBD1|once|TRBV6-1|TRBJ1-4
TGTGCCAGCAGTGAGGGAAAGGGGACAGGTGGTGAAAAACTGTTTTTT
CASSEGKGTGGEKLFF
>-|-|TRBV7-9|TRBJ1-1
TGTGCCAGCAGGCCCGACGCAATTGGGGGAGCTTTCTTT
CASRPDAIGGAFF
>-|-|TRBV2|TRBJ2-3
TGTGCCAGCAGTGAAGCTCACGGGCCTGGGGATACGCAGTATTTT
CASSEAHGPGDTQYF
>-|-|TRBV7-8|TRBJ2-3
TGTGCCAGCAGCTTCAACACAGATACGCAGTATTTT
CASSFNTDTQYF
>-|once|TRBV19|TRBJ1-5
TGTGCCAGTAGGCTCGGGGTAAGCAATCAGCCCCAGCATTTT
CASRLGVSNQPQHF
>-|-|TRBV7-9|TRBJ2-6
TGTGCCAGCAGCTTAGCGCGGGCAGGGGCTGGGGCCAACGTCCTGACTTTC
CASSLARAGAGANVLTF
>-|-|TRBV28|TRBJ1-1
TGTGCCAGCATCTCGGGGGACACTGAAGCTTTCTTT
CASISGDTEAFF
>-|few|TRBV15|TRBJ1-2
TGTGCCACCAGCAGAGTAGTACAAAAAAACTATGGCTACACCTTC
CATSRVVQKNYGYTF
>-|-|TRBV30|TRBJ1-2
TGTGCCTGGAGTCGAGATACAGGGCTTAACTATGGCTACACCTTC
CAWSRDTGLNYGYTF
>-|-|TRBV6-6|TRBJ1-2
TGTGCCACCTCCCACCTTAGGGACGGCTACACCTTC
CATSHLRDGYTF
>-|-|TRBV2|TRBJ1-5
TGTGCCAGCAGTGGATCAGTAAATCAGCCCCAGCATTTT
CASSGSVNQPQHF
>TRBD1|-|TRBV7-6|TRBJ2-5
TGTGCCAGCAGCTTCGGGACAGGGCTTTGGGAGACCCAGTACTTC
CASSFGTGLWETQYF
>-|-|TRBV19|TRBJ1-2
TGTGCCAGTAGTTGGGGAGGAAGGGGCTATGGCTACACCTTC
CASSWGGRGYGYTF
>TRBD1|few|TRBV7-6|TRBJ2-3
TGTGCCAGCAGCTTAGGGGTGGGACAGGGGCTAGATACGCAGTATTTT
CASSLGVGQGLDTQYF
>TRBD2|-|TRBV2|TRBJ2-7
TGTGCCAGCATGCCGAGCGGGGCCTACGAGCAGTACTTC
CASMPSGAYEQYF
>-|many|TRBV14|TRBJ2-5
TGTGCCAGCAGCCTAATTTTGGGAGACAGGATGTACTTC
CASSLILGDRMYF
>-|few|TRBV10-3|TRBJ2-7
TGTGCCATCAGTGAGGGGGGCGAGCAGTACTTC
CAISEGGEQYF